The next 8 T cell receptor beta chains were all read from a single sample in a study of T cell repertoires in aging, cancer and after chemotherapy. Peripheral blood genomic DNA, not sorted cells or RNA, was the template. TRB rearrangements spanning V, D and J were amplified using mixed TRB-A/B primers. MiXCR was run by TCRdb on the multiplex PCR reads, yielding one entry per CDR3 protein. Of some 9,800 distinct CDR3 sequences listed, under 45% were seen once; the top ten hold around 3.3%. Sequencing was done on a sample of blood. The origin of the receptors is a human donor in good health.

V usage is TRBV29-1 and J usage is TRBJ2-4; the match to TRBD2 covers 12 bases. The J segment lost 0 bases and the V segment lost 7 bases, leaving 10 bases of the junction unmatched. In germline, CDR1 is SQVTM, CDR2 ANQGSEA. CDR3 length equals 17 residues. For the CDR3, the DNA is TGCAGCGGAAACAAACTAGCGGGAGGACTAGCCAAAAACATTCAGTACTTC. Protein: CSGNKLAGGLAKNIQYF.

Here the CDR3 DNA reads TGTGCCAGCTCACCACCGGAGGGCTCTGGGGCCAACGTCCTGACTTTC. Residues: CASSPPEGSGANVLTF. The chain couples TRBV18 to TRBJ2-6, with D maybe TRBD2 (6 bases). The CDR3 is made up of 16 amino acids. Trimming took off 0 bases at V and 0 bases at J, with 6 bases between the two ends. Germline V gives CDR1 KGHSH, CDR2 LQKENI. Full variable domain (remainder filled in from reference TRBV18 and TRBJ2-6): NAGVMQNPRHLVRRRGQEARLRCSPMKGHSHVYWYRQLPEEGLKFMVYLQKENIIDESGMPKERFSAEFPKEGPSILRIQQVVRGDSAAYFCASSPPEGSGANVLTFGAGSRLTVL.

This clonotype was seen more than once but under ten times. This chain uses TRBV27 with TRBJ2-3; D is ambiguous. With 8 bases removed from V and 4 bases from J, the gap between germline ends came to 13 bases. CDR1 and CDR2 (germline): MNHEY, SMNVEV (reference sequence). The CDR3 length is 13 residues. The CDR3 here is CASSVGDADTQYF. In DNA, the CDR3 is TGTGCCAGCTCGGTGGGTGACGCAGATACGCAGTATTTT.

This clonotype showed up just a few times. This chain links TRBV6-5 with TRBJ1-2, with 8 bases aligning to TRBD1. V shed 7 bases, J shed 5 bases, and the junction held 9 bases outside the gene matches. CDR3 length: 14 residues. The V gene's germline CDR1 is MNHEY and CDR2 SVGAGI. This CDR3 is CASTSDRVRYGYTF. The DNA of the CDR3 is TGTGCCAGCACCTCGGACAGGGTCCGGTATGGCTACACCTTC.

This chain joins TRBV27 and TRBJ2-2; D may match TRBD1 or TRBD2 (5 bases each). The CDR3 consists of 15 residues. Germline-derived CDR1 and CDR2 are MNHEY and SMNVEV (reference sequence). Trimming cost V 5 bases and J 8 bases, with 18 bases left between them. The CDR3 DNA reads as TGTGCCAGCAGTGACTCCGGGGCGGGCGGTGGGGAGCTGTTTTTT. Encoded protein: CASSDSGAGGGELFF.

This clonotype was detected only a few times. The chain combines TRBV15 with TRBJ2-1; TRBD2 is a possible D gene (6 bases). Trimming removed 5 bases at V and 8 bases at J, with 19 bases between. The CDR3 consists of 15 residues. The germline gives CDR1 LNHNV, CDR2 YYDKDF (reference sequence). The CDR3 loop reads CATSGTQRVFDEQFF. In nucleotides, the CDR3 is TGTGCCACCAGCGGGACCCAGCGGGTCTTCGATGAGCAGTTCTTC.

V and J are TRBV5-6 and TRBJ2-7; 9 nucleotides align to TRBD1. The CDR3 has 14 residues. V gave up 3 bases and J gave up 4 bases; unmatched junction bases: 5. Per the germline V gene, CDR1 is SGHDT and CDR2 is YYEEEE. The CDR3 reads CASSWGTGLYEQYF. CDR3 nucleotides: TGTGCCAGCAGCTGGGGGACAGGGCTTTACGAGCAGTACTTC. Full variable domain (rest looked up from reference TRBV5-6 and TRBJ2-7): DAGVTQSPTHLIKTRGQQVTLRCSPKSGHDTVSWYQQALGQGPQFIFQYYEEEERQRGNFPDRFSGHQFPNYSSELNVNALLLGDSALYLCASSWGTGLYEQYFGPGTRLTVT.

CDR3 loop: CASSLGTGNYEQYF. CDR3 nucleotide sequence: TGTGCCAGCAGCTTAGGGACCGGGAACTACGAGCAGTACTTC. This chain uses TRBV7-6 with TRBJ2-7, with D perhaps matching TRBD2 (5 bases). Germline CDR1 reads SGHVS; CDR2 reads FNYEAQ. CDR3 size: 14 residues. Trimming left V 1 base short and J 3 bases short, with 10 bases between.